This TCR beta chain was observed in a study of regulatory T cells in long-lasting Graves disease. Regarding the study as a whole: It was possible that the small sample size reduced accuracy. Persistent Graves' patients showed less TCR diversity than newly diagnosed patients showed.

Time point noted: persistent/refractory GD, antithyroid drugs over 5 years with positive TRAb. The TCR library used RNA extracted from PBMCs. This clonotype was found many times. Its antigen remains unknown. The germline V gene encodes CDR1 MNHNS and CDR2 SASEGT. The V end lost 4 bases, the J end lost 8 bases, and 17 bases lay between the germline ends. The length of the CDR3 is 14 residues. For TCR beta, libraries came from iRepertoire HTBI primers and Arm-PCR of CDR3 regions. Original processing methods: Taken together, the samples had around 66 TRBV and more than 11 TRBJ segments identified. From the multiplex PCR reads, TCRdb called clonotypes with MiXCR, one entry per CDR3 protein. TCRdb's processing, not the authors', yielded these V and J calls. The top ten clones hold 25% to 35% of a sample with some 340,000 distinct CDR3 sequences, roughly 25% of them seen once.

Sample: peripheral blood mononuclear cells (PBMCs), taken when the disease was refractory, from a patient treated with antithyroid drugs. The sequence was collected from a woman aged 40 to 50 with Graves disease. This chain uses TRBV6-1 with TRBJ1-2, with D perhaps TRBD1 (6 bases). The CDR3: CASSAGHYLKGYTF. CDR3 sequence (DNA): TGTGCCAGCAGTGCGGGACACTATCTGAAAGGCTACACCTTC.